This T cell receptor (beta chain) came from a study of T cell changes during pregnancy in multiple sclerosis. Assay: immunoSEQ multiplex PCR; the TCRdb copy retains only in-frame clones and omits some. The sample shows 52,000 or so clones, 90% of them seen only once. Sequencing was performed on CD4+ T cells from peripheral blood mononuclear cells, taken in the first trimester of pregnancy. The sequence was obtained from a female donor with multiple sclerosis, enrolled in a pregnancy study.

This CDR3 reads CASSFRGSNQPQHF. The CDR3 bases are TGTGCCAGCAGCTTCAGGGGAAGCAATCAGCCCCAGCATTTT. J is TRBJ1-5 and V is TRBV13; weak D call: TRBD1 (6 bases). CDR3 length: 14 amino acids. The V and J ends lost 3 bases and 1 base respectively, with 7 bases between them. Germline V lookup: CDR1 PRHDT, CDR2 FYEKMQ (reference sequence).